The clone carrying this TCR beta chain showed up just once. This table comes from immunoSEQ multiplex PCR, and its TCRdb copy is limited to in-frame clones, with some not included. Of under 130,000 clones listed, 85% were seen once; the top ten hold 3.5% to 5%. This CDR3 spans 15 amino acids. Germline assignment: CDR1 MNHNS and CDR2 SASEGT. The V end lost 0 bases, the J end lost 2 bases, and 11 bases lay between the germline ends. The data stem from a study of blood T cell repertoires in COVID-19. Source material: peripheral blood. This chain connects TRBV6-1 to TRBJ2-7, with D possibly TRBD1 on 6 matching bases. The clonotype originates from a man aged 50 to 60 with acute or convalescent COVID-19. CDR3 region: CASSEAHGQTYEQYF. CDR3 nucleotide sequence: TGTGCCAGCAGTGAAGCACACGGACAGACCTACGAGCAGTACTTC.